These 14 T cell receptor beta chains were all obtained from the same sample, sequenced in a study of memory CD4+ T cells and cytomegalovirus serostatus. The sort gate was single viable CD3+CD4+CD8-CD45RO+ cells for memory CD4+ T cells. Some clones are missing from TCRdb's copy, which holds only in-frame ones; the method was immunoSEQ multiplex PCR. The sample includes 65,000 to 95,000 clones, around 80% of them seen just once. Sequencing used memory CD4+ T cells from blood. All receptors come from an adult in good health and CMV-seronegative.

This rearrangement joins TRBV7-9 to TRBJ2-5, with no clear D. The CDR3 length is 11 residues. V was trimmed by 7 bases and J by 6 bases, leaving 9 bases between them. Germline V gives CDR1 SEHNR, CDR2 FQNEAQ (reference sequence). CDR3 sequence reads: CASTSRKTQYF. The CDR3 coding sequence is TGTGCCAGCACCTCGCGGAAGACCCAGTACTTC.

This chain connects TRBV11-2 to TRBJ1-6, with a possible D match to TRBD1 (6 bases). The CDR3 contains 15 residues. Germline-derived CDR1 and CDR2 are SGHAT and FQNNGV. Trimming cost V 2 bases and J 6 bases, with 11 bases left between them. For the CDR3, the DNA is TGTGCCAGCAGCTTATGGTCAGGGGCTAATTCACCCCTCCACTTT. This sequence encodes CASSLWSGANSPLHF. The complete variable domain, with remaining parts taken from reference TRBV11-2 and TRBJ1-6, reads EAGVAQSPRYKIIEKRQSVAFWCNPISGHATLYWYQQILGQGPKLLIQFQNNGVVDDSQLPKDRFSAERLKGVDSTLKIQPAKLEDSAVYLCASSLWSGANSPLHFGNGTRLTVT.

The CDR3 bases are TGTGCCAGCAGTTTTGGGGCCCGGGAGCAGTACTTC. This sequence encodes CASSFGAREQYF. The chain recombines TRBV6-5 with TRBJ2-7, with a possible D match to TRBD1 (5 bases). Germline CDR1 reads MNHEY; CDR2 reads SVGAGI. Deletions cut 4 bases from V and 7 bases from J, with 11 bases between. The CDR3 totals 12 residues.

The chain employs TRBV7-2 and TRBJ1-2; no reliable D call. V was clipped by 2 bases and J by 14 bases, with 15 bases between them. The CDR3 consists of 12 residues. Per germline, CDR1 SGHTA and CDR2 FQGNSA. In DNA form, the CDR3 reads TGTGCCAGCAGCTTACGAACCGGAACCCCTACCTTC. It codes for CASSLRTGTPTF.

V gene TRBV5-1 combines with J gene TRBJ2-5, with 12 bases that match TRBD2. With V trimmed by 0 bases and J by 4 bases, 7 bases remained unmatched. The CDR3 has 17 residues. CDR1 is SGHRS and CDR2 is YFSETQ in the germline V gene. As DNA, the CDR3 is TGCGCCAGCAGCTTGGGTACTAGCGGGGGGTATCGAGAGACCCAGTACTTC. Its protein is CASSLGTSGGYRETQYF. The full variable domain, with the rest looked up from reference TRBV5-1 and TRBJ2-5, is KAGVTQTPRYLIKTRGQQVTLSCSPISGHRSVSWYQQTPGQGLQFLFEYFSETQRNKGNFPGRFSGRQFSNSRSEMNVSTLELGDSALYLCASSLGTSGGYRETQYFGPGTRLLVL.

The chain is built from TRBV19 and TRBJ2-7; 11 bases are a match to TRBD1. The J segment lost 4 bases and the V segment lost 5 bases, leaving 4 bases of the junction unmatched. The CDR3 consists of 14 residues. Germline CDR1 and CDR2: LNHDA and SQIVND (reference sequence). This CDR3 reads CASSWTGGIYEQYF. The CDR3 region has the DNA TGTGCCAGTAGTTGGACAGGGGGCATTTACGAGCAGTACTTC.

This rearrangement joins TRBV18 to TRBJ2-7, with D perhaps matching TRBD1 (6 bases). Germline CDR1 and CDR2: KGHSH and LQKENI. The V and J ends lost 4 bases and 7 bases respectively, with 14 bases between them. The CDR3 length is 13 residues. The CDR3 reads CASSLGQSGEQYF. For the CDR3, the DNA is TGTGCCAGCTCACTAGGACAGTCGGGGGAGCAGTACTTC. The complete variable domain, with remaining parts taken from reference TRBV18 and TRBJ2-7, reads NAGVMQNPRHLVRRRGQEARLRCSPMKGHSHVYWYRQLPEEGLKFMVYLQKENIIDESGMPKERFSAEFPKEGPSILRIQQVVRGDSAAYFCASSLGQSGEQYFGPGTRLTVT.

The chain employs TRBV6-5 and TRBJ1-2, with a tentative D call TRBD1 (6 bases). The CDR3 contains 13 residues. Deletions cut 5 bases from V and 8 bases from J, with 15 bases between. The germline V gene encodes CDR1 MNHEY and CDR2 SVGAGI. Here the CDR3 reads CASSPLGAWGYTF. Here the CDR3 DNA reads TGTGCCAGCAGTCCACTGGGGGCTTGGGGCTACACCTTC.

The J gene is TRBJ1-2, the V gene TRBV25-1; D is undetermined. Germline V gene lookup returns CDR1 MGHDK and CDR2 SYGVNS. The CDR3 has 12 residues. Trimming removed 4 bases at V and 5 bases at J, with 8 bases between. The CDR3 reads CASSVAGYGYTF. In nucleotides, the CDR3 is TGTGCCAGCAGTGTGGCTGGATATGGCTACACCTTC.

The rearrangement uses TRBV19 and TRBJ2-3; D perhaps matches TRBD2 (6 bases). CDR3 length: 15 residues. Trimming stripped 2 bases from V and 1 base from J, with 10 bases between. The germline V gene has CDR1 LNHDA and CDR2 SQIVND (reference sequence). CDR3 sequence reads: CASSINGGGTDTQYF. In DNA form, the CDR3 reads TGTGCCAGTAGTATAAACGGGGGAGGCACAGATACGCAGTATTTT.

The chain has TRBV4-2 and TRBJ1-2; D gene ambiguous. Germline V lookup: CDR1 LGHNA, CDR2 YNFKEQ. This CDR3 region has 15 residues. Trimming took off 5 bases at V and 7 bases at J, with 20 bases between the two ends. Written as DNA, the CDR3 is TGTGCCAGCAGCACTAGAGCACGGGGAAAGAGTGGCTACACCTTC. Its translation: CASSTRARGKSGYTF.

The rearrangement joins TRBV18 to TRBJ2-7, with TRBD1 matching 7 bases. The CDR3 is 16 amino acids. Germline values: CDR1 KGHSH, CDR2 LQKENI. With 0 bases clipped from V and 3 bases from J, the junction kept 8 bases outside the gene matches. The CDR3 DNA sequence: TGTGCCAGCTCACCACCGGATGAAAGGGGGCTCTACGAGCAGTACTTC. It encodes CASSPPDERGLYEQYF.

The V call is TRBV7-2, the J call TRBJ2-7; D possibly corresponds to TRBD1 (6 bases). CDR1 is SGHTA, CDR2 FQGNSA, per germline. Trimming took 2 bases from V and 0 from J, leaving 14 bases between them. This CDR3 has 16 residues. The CDR3: CASSLTRQAYSYEQYF. Written as DNA, the CDR3 is TGTGCCAGCAGCTTAACCCGACAGGCGTACTCCTACGAGCAGTACTTC. The full variable domain, completed using reference TRBV7-2 and TRBJ2-7, is GAGVSQSPSNKVTEKGKDVELRCDPISGHTALYWYRQSLGQGLEFLIYFQGNSAPDKSGLPSDRFSAERTGGSVSTLTIQRTQQEDSAVYLCASSLTRQAYSYEQYFGPGTRLTVT.

This sequence joins TRBV19 and TRBJ1-2; no clear D. The CDR3 contains 15 residues. The germline CDR1 and CDR2 sequences are LNHDA and SQIVND (reference sequence). V gave up 3 bases and J gave up 3 bases, with 14 bases separating them. Here the CDR3 reads CASSIGSNRDYGYTF. The CDR3, as DNA: TGTGCCAGTAGTATTGGCAGCAATAGGGACTATGGCTACACCTTC.